Described below is a single TCR beta chain sequence and its context. This sample was included in a study of T cell responses to AZD1222 COVID-19 vaccine. V shed 1 base and J 7 bases; nucleotides not matched to a gene: 9. Germline CDR1 MDHEN, CDR2 SYDVKM. This CDR3 is 15 amino acids long. Using immunoSEQ multiplex PCR, the repertoire was profiled, and TCRdb retains in-frame clones only, with some absent. The repertoire consists of about 68,000 clones, with about nine tenths occurring once and the leading ten covering roughly 7.3%. The sample was peripheral blood, taken on day 0 of AZD1222 vaccination. This TCR was recovered from an adult in good health. The chain couples TRBV28 to TRBJ2-7; 8 nucleotides match TRBD2. The CDR3 loop reads CASSLLGGRSREQYF. In nucleotides, the CDR3 is TGTGCCAGCAGTTTATTAGGCGGGAGGTCAAGGGAGCAGTACTTC. Variable domain in full (rest from reference TRBV28 and TRBJ2-7): DVKVTQSSRYLVKRTGEKVFLECVQDMDHENMFWYRQDPGLGLRLIYFSYDVKMKEKGDIPEGYSVSREKKERFSLILESASTNQTSMYLCASSLLGGRSREQYFGPGTRLTVT.